The 27 T cell receptor beta chains reported below all come from one sample, sequenced in a study of blood T cell repertoires in COVID-19. Profiled with immunoSEQ multiplex PCR; TCRdb holds only in-frame clones, not every one. The sample lists about 100,000 clones, around four fifths occurring once. The sequencing input was peripheral blood. The source of these receptors is a woman between 65 and 79 years old with acute or convalescent COVID-19.

This clone occurred a few times. The chain uses TRBV7-2 and TRBJ2-3, with TRBD1 as a possible D gene (6 bases). This CDR3 has 15 residues. V gave up 1 base and J gave up 8 bases, with 16 bases separating them. In germline, CDR1 is SGHTA, CDR2 FQGNSA. The CDR3 loop reads CASSLDREIIATQYF. Here the CDR3 DNA reads TGTGCCAGCAGCTTAGACAGGGAGATAATCGCTACGCAGTATTTT. Combining the CDR3 with reference TRBV7-2 and TRBJ2-3 gives the whole variable domain GAGVSQSPSNKVTEKGKDVELRCDPISGHTALYWYRQSLGQGLEFLIYFQGNSAPDKSGLPSDRFSAERTGGSVSTLTIQRTQQEDSAVYLCASSLDREIIATQYFGPGTRLTVL.

The rearrangement joins TRBV7-2 to TRBJ1-2; the D gene is possibly TRBD1 (6 bases). From germline, CDR1 is SGHTA and CDR2 FQGNSA. The V and J ends lost 5 bases and 0 bases respectively, with 16 bases between them. CDR3 size: 16 residues. The CDR3 region is CASSPTGGGTNYGYTF. The CDR3 DNA reads TGTGCCAGCAGCCCGACTGGGGGGGGCACTAACTATGGCTACACCTTC.

The V and J genes are TRBV6-2 or TRBV6-3 and TRBJ2-1; D may be TRBD2 (5 bases). The CDR3 sequence is 13 residues long. The ends were cut back, 2 bases at V and 6 bases at J, with 8 bases in the middle. From germline, CDR1 is MNHEY and CDR2 SVGEGT. The CDR3 DNA reads as TGTGCCAGCAGTTACAGGGCGGGCAATGAGCAGTTCTTC. It translates to CASSYRAGNEQFF.

The chain couples TRBV6-7 to TRBJ1-3; weak D call: TRBD1 (5 bases). TRBV6-7 is known as an ORF, though its function is uncertain. This CDR3 has 13 amino acids. CDR3 amino acids: CGPQGDSGNTIYF. CDR3 in DNA: TGTGGCCCCCAGGGCGACTCTGGAAACACCATATATTTT.

In regard to this clone: The same CDR3 arises from other DNA sequences in this sample as well. The chain recombines TRBV7-8 with TRBJ1-5; TRBD1 matches at 7 bases. The CDR3 runs 15 residues. Trimming cost V 3 bases and J 3 bases; bases outside gene matches: 5. The germline V gene encodes CDR1 SGHVS and CDR2 FQNEAQ. CDR3 in DNA: TGTGCCAGCAGCTTGGGCAGGGGGATCAATCAGCCCCAGCATTTT. It translates to CASSLGRGINQPQHF.

The chain links TRBV7-6 to TRBJ2-6; tentative D call: TRBD2 (6 bases). Germline assignment: CDR1 SGHVS and CDR2 FNYEAQ. The CDR3 has 16 amino acids. V lost 3 bases, J lost 4 bases, and 13 bases lay in between. The CDR3 DNA reads as TGTGCCAGCAGCTTGGGGGGAGATCCAGGGGCCAACGTCCTGACTTTC. This codes for CASSLGGDPGANVLTF.

The gene calls are TRBV30 and TRBJ1-2, with TRBD1 identical over 9 bases. J lost 4 bases, V lost 3 bases, and 12 bases had no gene match. The CDR3 runs to 16 residues. Germline-derived CDR1 and CDR2 are GTSNPN and SVGIG (reference sequence). CDR3 amino acids: CAWRKKGTGNTYGYTF. In DNA form, the CDR3 reads TGTGCCTGGAGGAAGAAGGGGACAGGGAATACCTATGGCTACACCTTC.

The chain carries TRBV2 and TRBJ2-3, with 9 bases fitting TRBD2. The germline gives CDR1 SNHLY, CDR2 FYNNEI. This CDR3 region has 15 residues. Unmatched junction bases numbered 8, after V lost 8 bases and J lost 2 bases. For the CDR3, the DNA is TGTGCCAGCCGTTTGGAGCGGGGGGTCACAGATACGCAGTATTTT. This gives the protein CASRLERGVTDTQYF.

J is TRBJ1-6 and V is TRBV9; maybe TRBD1 (5 bases). The length of the CDR3 is 14 residues. CDR1 is SGDLS, CDR2 YYNGEE, per germline. Trimming stripped 3 bases from V and 7 bases from J, with 11 bases between. This CDR3 is CASSETEQNSPLHF. CDR3 coding DNA: TGTGCCAGCAGCGAGACAGAGCAAAATTCACCCCTCCACTTT.

The J gene is TRBJ2-1, the V gene TRBV6-2 or TRBV6-3; 14 bases map to TRBD2. Germline V gene data show CDR1 as MNHEY and CDR2 as SVGEGT. V shed 5 bases, J shed 15 bases, and the junction held 18 bases outside the gene matches. This CDR3 is 17 amino acids long. The CDR3 reads CASSPIQLGTSGGNLFF. CDR3 bases: TGTGCCAGCAGTCCGATCCAACTCGGGACTAGCGGGGGAAATTTGTTCTTC.

The V gene is TRBV14, the J gene TRBJ2-3; D gene ambiguous. The CDR3 consists of 12 residues. Germline assignment: CDR1 SGHDN and CDR2 FVKESK. Trimming pared 3 bases from V and 8 bases from J, leaving 9 bases between. The CDR3 here is CASSQSSSTQYF. CDR3 coding DNA: TGTGCCAGCAGCCAGAGTTCTTCTACGCAGTATTTT.

This chain connects TRBV7-9 to TRBJ1-2; D remains unclear. Trimming took off 5 bases at V and 4 bases at J, with 8 bases between the two ends. CDR3 length: 12 residues. In germline, CDR1 is SEHNR, CDR2 FQNEAQ (reference sequence). CDR3 nucleotide sequence: TGTGCCAGCAGCGTAGACATCTATGGCTACACCTTC. Translation: CASSVDIYGYTF.

The chain combines TRBV6-2 or TRBV6-3 with TRBJ1-2; D uncertain. Per the germline V gene, CDR1 is MNHEY and CDR2 is SVGEGT. The CDR3 sequence is 11 residues long. The V end lost 5 bases, the J end lost 8 bases, and 9 bases lay between the germline ends. DNA for the CDR3: TGTGCCAGCAGTCCCGCGAGGGGCTACACCTTC. This codes for CASSPARGYTF.

The chain combines TRBV5-1 with TRBJ2-1; 7 positions match TRBD2. Germline V CDR1 and CDR2: SGHRS, YFSETQ. V was pared by 3 bases and J by 5 bases, with 11 bases of the junction left unmatched. This CDR3 comprises 16 residues. The CDR3 DNA reads TGCGCCAGCAGCTCCTATGCGGGCGGGGGTAACAATGAGCAGTTCTTC. It yields the protein CASSSYAGGGNNEQFF.

This clone is a singleton in its sample. This chain uses TRBV5-1 with TRBJ1-2; D not resolved. Trimming shortened V by 2 bases and J by 2 bases, and 13 bases separated the two germline ends. The germline gives CDR1 SGHRS, CDR2 YFSETQ. The CDR3 loop spans 15 amino acids. The CDR3, as DNA: TGCGCCAGCAGCTTTGACATATCGGGGAACTATGGCTACACCTTC. As protein: CASSFDISGNYGYTF.

This clone came up once. The gene calls are TRBV2 and TRBJ2-5; D uncertain. Germline CDR1 and CDR2: SNHLY and FYNNEI. The V end lost 10 bases, the J end lost 2 bases, and 8 bases lay between the germline ends. CDR3 length equals 11 residues. For the CDR3, the DNA is TGTGCCACTTCGGGTCAAGAGACCCAGTACTTC. Protein product: CATSGQETQYF. The variable domain in full, with the rest retrieved from reference TRBV2 and TRBJ2-5, is EPEVTQTPSHQVTQMGQEVILRCVPISNHLYFYWYRQILGQKVEFLVSFYNNEISEKSEIFDDQFSVERPDGSNFTLKIRSTKLEDSAMYFCATSGQETQYFGPGTRLLVL.

This clone has a single count. The rearrangement joins TRBV5-1 to TRBJ2-3; 12 bases fit TRBD2. Germline V CDR1 and CDR2: SGHRS, YFSETQ. Losses at the gene ends were 4 bases for V and 5 bases for J; bases not matched to a gene: 8. This CDR3 spans 16 amino acids. The CDR3 nucleotides read TGCGCCAGCAGCGCGCAACTAGCGGGGGGCATAGATACGCAGTATTTT. Residues: CASSAQLAGGIDTQYF.

V usage is TRBV25-1 and J usage is TRBJ1-6; 8 nucleotides line up with TRBD1. The CDR3 runs 15 residues. J was trimmed by 7 bases and V by 3 bases; bases with no gene match: 5. CDR1 is MGHDK and CDR2 is SYGVNS in the germline V gene. The CDR3 DNA reads TGTGCCAGCAGTGAGGCGGGACAGGCGAATTCACCCCTCCACTTT. Amino acid sequence: CASSEAGQANSPLHF.

This chain links TRBV7-2 with TRBJ1-2, with a possible D match to TRBD1 (5 bases). The CDR3 runs 14 residues. The V end lost 5 bases, the J end lost 6 bases, and 16 bases lay between the germline ends. Germline V CDR1 and CDR2: SGHTA, FQGNSA. The CDR3 DNA reads TGTGCCAGCAGCCCCGGTAGCCAGGGTGATGGCTACACCTTC. Residues: CASSPGSQGDGYTF.

V usage is TRBV28 and J usage is TRBJ1-3; 8 bases fit TRBD1. The V segment lost 1 base and the J segment 2 bases; nucleotides outside the gene matches: 4. The germline V gene encodes CDR1 MDHEN and CDR2 SYDVKM. This CDR3 is 16 amino acids long. The CDR3 protein is CASSLFRGRPGNTIYF. CDR3 nucleotides: TGTGCCAGCAGTTTATTCAGGGGGCGGCCTGGAAACACCATATATTTT.

This chain joins TRBV9 and TRBJ1-4, with D maybe TRBD1 (5 bases). Germline V gives CDR1 SGDLS, CDR2 YYNGEE. V was pared by 0 bases and J by 8 bases, with 14 bases between. This CDR3 is 15 amino acids long. This chain's CDR3 is CASSVAGRREEKLFF. CDR3 DNA sequence: TGTGCCAGCAGCGTAGCGGGGCGGAGGGAAGAAAAACTGTTTTTT.

This clone was counted a few times. The chain links TRBV5-1 to TRBJ2-1; 7 bases align to TRBD2. This CDR3 region has 15 residues. The J segment lost 2 bases and the V segment lost 0 bases, leaving 2 bases of the junction unmatched. Germline CDR1 and CDR2: SGHRS and YFSETQ. CDR3 loop: CASSLGLAAYNEQFF. In DNA, the CDR3 is TGCGCCAGCAGCTTGGGCCTAGCGGCCTACAATGAGCAGTTCTTC.

DNA for the CDR3: TGTGCCAGCAGTTTAGGGGCTCCTAACTATGGCTACACCTTC. Translation: CASSLGAPNYGYTF. The rearrangement links TRBV27 to TRBJ1-2, with D possibly matching TRBD1 (5 bases). Looked up from germline, CDR1 is MNHEY and CDR2 is SMNVEV (reference sequence). The V gene lost 2 bases and the J gene lost 0 bases, with 7 bases spanning the gap. The CDR3 loop spans 14 amino acids.

This CDR3 is CASSADRGQGGYTF. CDR3 bases: TGTGCCAGCAGCGCGGACAGGGGGCAGGGCGGCTACACCTTC. This chain joins TRBV5-5 and TRBJ1-2; the match to TRBD1 covers 11 bases. Germline CDR1 SGHKS, CDR2 YYEKEE (reference sequence). Trimming at V came to 4 bases and at J to 8 bases, leaving 7 bases not matched to a gene. This CDR3 comprises 14 residues.

V and J are TRBV5-6 and TRBJ2-1; 9 bases fit TRBD2. This CDR3 region has 16 residues. The V gene end was trimmed by 2 bases and the J gene end by 3 bases; junction bases not matched to a gene: 6. Germline lookup yields CDR1 SGHDT and CDR2 YYEEEE. The CDR3 region has the DNA TGTGCCAGCAGCTTCCGACTAGCGGACTTCTACAATGAGCAGTTCTTC. Translation gives CASSFRLADFYNEQFF.

The CDR3 here is CASSVAASGRSPLHF. The CDR3 nucleotides read TGTGCCAGCAGCGTAGCTGCCAGCGGCCGGTCACCCCTCCACTTT. The chain recombines TRBV9 with TRBJ1-6; D remains unclear. The CDR3 runs to 15 residues. Trimming took 0 bases from V and 10 from J, leaving 14 bases between them. Germline V gene sequence: CDR1 SGDLS, CDR2 YYNGEE. Looking up the rest from reference TRBV9 and TRBJ1-6 gives the full variable domain: DSGVTQTPKHLITATGQRVTLRCSPRSGDLSVYWYQQSLDQGLQFLIQYYNGEERAKGNILERFSAQQFPDLHSELNLSSLELGDSALYFCASSVAASGRSPLHFGNGTRLTVT.

The V and J genes are TRBV10-3 and TRBJ2-2, with D tentatively TRBD1 (6 bases). Trimming left V 0 bases short and J 1 base short, with 12 bases between. CDR3 length: 17 residues. Per the germline V gene, CDR1 is ENHRY and CDR2 is SYGVKD. This CDR3 reads CAISESSGVGNTGELFF. CDR3 sequence (DNA): TGTGCCATCAGTGAGTCGTCAGGGGTGGGGAACACCGGGGAGCTGTTTTTT.